Presented here are 28 T cell receptor beta chains from one specimen sequenced in a study of blood T cells in healthy people across ages (dated by TCRdb to between 2014 and 2017). The library was generated by 5' RACE. TCRdb shows the sequencer as Illumina HiSeq 2500. A second about 7 to 11 cycle PCR used a sample-barcoded 5' primer and a J-beta primer mix. TCRdb's own reprocessing of the public reads used fastp at Q25 and MiXCR and kept productive beta chains. Each entry merges the rows of one CDR3 protein and shows their most common DNA and genes. This sample has about 1.5 million distinct CDR3 sequences in its table, and approximately 39% of those were observed once. Jointly, the top ten make up under 5% of the sample. The specimen was blood. These receptors were obtained from a woman in her late teens or twenties in good health.

This chain uses TRBV4-1 with TRBJ2-1; D gene unclear. Per germline, CDR1 MGHRA and CDR2 YSYEKL. Trimming cost V 2 bases and J 6 bases, with 8 bases left between them. The CDR3 is made up of 13 amino acids. This CDR3 is CASSQLVSNEQFF. The CDR3 region has the DNA TGCGCCAGCAGCCAATTAGTTAGCAATGAGCAGTTCTTC.

This clonotype was seen only a few times. This chain links TRBV4-1 with TRBJ1-5, with 10 bases fitting TRBD1. Trimming at V came to 0 bases and at J to 3 bases, leaving 5 bases not matched to a gene. The CDR3 has 17 amino acids. Germline lookup yields CDR1 MGHRA and CDR2 YSYEKL. CDR3 region: CASSQDWDRGSNQPQHF. The DNA for the CDR3 is TGCGCCAGCAGCCAAGATTGGGACAGGGGTTCCAATCAGCCCCAGCATTTT.

A few counts support this clonotype. The genes are TRBV6-5 and TRBJ2-2, with D perhaps TRBD2 (5 bases). The germline CDR1 and CDR2 sequences are MNHEY and SVGAGI. The CDR3 has 15 amino acids. V was clipped by 6 bases and J by 2 bases, with 13 bases between them. CDR3 coding DNA: TGTGCCAGCAGGCTAGGACTTATAAACACCGGGGAGCTGTTTTTT. Its translation: CASRLGLINTGELFF.

The rearrangement links TRBV5-1 to TRBJ2-1, with D possibly matching TRBD2 (5 bases). The CDR3 runs to 15 residues. Trimming cost V 5 bases and J 1 base, with 13 bases left between them. CDR1 and CDR2 (germline): SGHRS, YFSETQ. The CDR3 is CASSPRGFSYNEQFF. CDR3 coding DNA: TGCGCCAGCAGTCCGCGCGGGTTTTCCTACAATGAGCAGTTCTTC.

This clonotype was seen more than once but under ten times. The V and J genes are TRBV6-2 or TRBV6-3 and TRBJ1-1; a weak D match, TRBD1 (6 bases). V gave up 7 bases and J gave up 4 bases, with 19 bases separating them. The germline V gene has CDR1 MNHEY and CDR2 SVGEGT. The CDR3 loop spans 15 amino acids. In DNA, the CDR3 is TGTGCCAGCAAGGGGGACCACACAGGGAGCACTGAAGCTTTCTTT. Translated: CASKGDHTGSTEAFF.

The V call is TRBV5-1, the J call TRBJ2-6, with unresolved D. From germline, CDR1 is SGHRS and CDR2 YFSETQ. Trimming took 0 bases from V and 4 from J, leaving 11 bases between them. CDR3 length: 16 amino acids. In DNA form, the CDR3 reads TGCGCCAGCAGCTTGGAGAGACAAACCGGGGCCAACGTCCTGACTTTC. It is translated as CASSLERQTGANVLTF. The variable domain in full, completed from reference TRBV5-1 and TRBJ2-6, reads KAGVTQTPRYLIKTRGQQVTLSCSPISGHRSVSWYQQTPGQGLQFLFEYFSETQRNKGNFPGRFSGRQFSNSRSEMNVSTLELGDSALYLCASSLERQTGANVLTFGAGSRLTVL.

The chain links TRBV27 to TRBJ2-1, with D uncertain. Germline V gene sequence: CDR1 MNHEY, CDR2 SMNVEV (reference sequence). This CDR3 comprises 13 residues. V lost 10 bases and J lost 5, with 15 bases in between. The CDR3 DNA reads as TGTGCCACCCGAGAGGAACTTGACAATGAGCAGTTCTTC. Its protein is CATREELDNEQFF.

This clonotype came up a few times. V and J are TRBV6-2 or TRBV6-3 and TRBJ1-2, with a possible D match to TRBD1 (6 bases). Germline V CDR1 and CDR2: MNHEY, SVGEGT. The V and J ends lost 4 bases and 4 bases respectively, with 13 bases between them. This CDR3 has 14 residues. The DNA for the CDR3 is TGTGCCAGCAGTTTACAGGGAAGGTCCTATGGCTACACCTTC. Encoded protein: CASSLQGRSYGYTF.

The rearrangement joins TRBV6-5 to TRBJ1-2; D remains ambiguous. The CDR3 is 15 residues long. CDR1 MNHEY and CDR2 SVGAGI come from the germline V gene. The V and J ends lost 2 bases and 1 base respectively, with 11 bases between them. The DNA for the CDR3 is TGTGCCAGCAGTTACGCCCCTGAGAGTAACTATGGCTACACCTTC. Translated: CASSYAPESNYGYTF.

J is TRBJ1-1 and V is TRBV27, with a weak D call TRBD1 (5 bases). CDR3 length equals 14 residues. Germline V CDR1 and CDR2: MNHEY, SMNVEV (reference sequence). The germline V and J ends were trimmed by 3 bases and 4 bases, with 12 bases remaining between them. CDR3 coding DNA: TGTGCCAGCAGTTTCTCCAGGGTTGCCACTGAAGCTTTCTTT. Translating gives CASSFSRVATEAFF.

This clonotype was detected only a few times. The J gene is TRBJ2-1, the V gene TRBV27; D is ambiguous. Looked up from germline, CDR1 is MNHEY and CDR2 is SMNVEV (reference sequence). The CDR3 spans 14 residues. Trimming removed 5 bases at V and 4 bases at J, with 12 bases between. CDR3 residues: CASSHGYGYNEQFF. CDR3 nucleotides: TGTGCCAGCAGTCACGGCTATGGGTACAATGAGCAGTTCTTC.

The rearrangement joins TRBV24-1 to TRBJ2-1; D perhaps matches TRBD1 (6 bases). CDR1 is KGHDR and CDR2 is SFDVKD in the germline V gene. The CDR3 is 15 amino acids. V was cut by 1 base and J by 7 bases, with 13 bases left in between. CDR3 DNA: TGTGCCACCAGTGATTTTACAGGTGGACAGAATGAGCAGTTCTTC. Translating it yields CATSDFTGGQNEQFF.

Only a few counts were recorded for this clonotype. The chain employs TRBV5-1 and TRBJ2-1; D tentatively fits TRBD1 or TRBD2 (5 bases each). The V and J ends lost 1 base and 7 bases respectively, with 12 bases between them. Per the germline V gene, CDR1 is SGHRS and CDR2 is YFSETQ. This CDR3 contains 14 residues. The CDR3 loop reads CASSLIQGPNEQFF. DNA of the CDR3: TGCGCCAGCAGCTTGATTCAGGGACCGAATGAGCAGTTCTTC.

V gene TRBV6-2 or TRBV6-3 combines with J gene TRBJ1-5, with D perhaps matching TRBD1 (6 bases). Germline lookup yields CDR1 MNHEY and CDR2 SVGEGT. The germline V and J ends were trimmed by 0 bases and 6 bases, with 12 bases remaining between them. CDR3 size: 15 residues. The CDR3 coding sequence is TGTGCCAGCAGTTACTCGGCTCTGGGGGCTCAGCCCCAGCATTTT. It specifies CASSYSALGAQPQHF.

The chain employs TRBV3-1 and TRBJ2-1; no clear D gene. Trimming took 3 bases from V and 10 from J, leaving 10 bases between them. The CDR3 covers 12 residues. Germline CDR1 and CDR2: LGHDT and YNNKEL (reference sequence). DNA of the CDR3: TGTGCCAGCAGCCAGATGACACCCGAGCAGTTCTTC. This sequence encodes CASSQMTPEQFF.

A note on this clonotype: An end of the junction does not agree with germline; a read error may underlie this. The J gene is TRBJ1-4, the V gene TRBV5-4; possibly TRBD1 for D (6 bases). CDR1 is SGHNT, CDR2 YYREEE, per germline (reference sequence). The CDR3 has 14 amino acids. The CDR3 DNA reads as TGTGCCGGCAGCTTGGCGGGGGGCAGGGGAAAACTGTTTTTT. Translating it yields CAGSLAGGRGKLFF.

The chain is built from TRBV7-2 and TRBJ2-3; 11 bases are a match to TRBD2. J gave up 2 bases and V 1 base, and 8 bases lay outside the gene matches. The CDR3 is 18 residues long. The germline gives CDR1 SGHTA, CDR2 FQGNSA. The CDR3 is CASSLEVLAGGPTDTQYF. CDR3 in DNA: TGTGCCAGCAGCTTAGAGGTCCTAGCGGGGGGCCCCACAGATACGCAGTATTTT. The full variable domain, rest sourced from reference TRBV7-2 and TRBJ2-3, is GAGVSQSPSNKVTEKGKDVELRCDPISGHTALYWYRQSLGQGLEFLIYFQGNSAPDKSGLPSDRFSAERTGGSVSTLTIQRTQQEDSAVYLCASSLEVLAGGPTDTQYFGPGTRLTVL.

The rearrangement joins TRBV6-1 to TRBJ1-1, with 12 bases lining up with TRBD1. Germline V gene lookup returns CDR1 MNHNS and CDR2 SASEGT. This CDR3 comprises 15 residues. Trimming cost V 4 bases and J 11 bases; bases outside gene matches: 11. CDR3 nucleotide sequence: TGTGCCAGCAGTGTACCCCGGGACAGGGGGCGGTGGGCTTTCTTT. It yields the protein CASSVPRDRGRWAFF.

The table lists this clonotype with many counts. V and J are TRBV12-3 or TRBV12-4 and TRBJ1-2; D gene uncertain. This CDR3 region has 12 residues. Trimming removed 6 bases at V and 7 bases at J, with 12 bases between. CDR3 coding DNA: TGTGCCAGCAGCACTGGACTGGGTGGCTACACCTTC. The encoded protein is CASSTGLGGYTF.

The CDR3 protein is CAGPTGTDTQYF. CDR3 sequence (DNA): TGTGCCGGCCCGACAGGCACAGATACGCAGTATTTT. The chain is built from TRBV6-2 or TRBV6-3 and TRBJ2-3, with TRBD1 as a possible D gene (5 bases). The CDR3 covers 12 residues. CDR1 is MNHEY and CDR2 is SVGEGT in the germline V gene. With 11 bases removed from V and 1 base from J, the gap between germline ends came to 10 bases.

The rearrangement uses TRBV24-1 and TRBJ2-3, with TRBD2 matching 7 bases. CDR1 and CDR2 (germline): KGHDR, SFDVKD. V shed 5 bases, J shed 2 bases, and the junction held 12 bases outside the gene matches. The CDR3 consists of 17 residues. CDR3 nucleotide sequence: TGTGCCACCAGTGGGCAGGGAGCGGGAAGATTCACAGATACGCAGTATTTT. Translating it yields CATSGQGAGRFTDTQYF.

The chain combines TRBV7-2 with TRBJ2-3; possibly TRBD2 for D (6 bases). The CDR3 spans 17 residues. Germline V CDR1 and CDR2: SGHTA, FQGNSA. Deletions cut 4 bases from V and 3 bases from J, with 20 bases between. The CDR3 loop is CASSSPMDGGRTDTQYF. The CDR3 DNA follows: TGTGCCAGCAGCTCGCCGATGGATGGGGGGAGGACAGATACGCAGTATTTT. Complete variable domain (other parts from reference TRBV7-2 and TRBJ2-3): GAGVSQSPSNKVTEKGKDVELRCDPISGHTALYWYRQSLGQGLEFLIYFQGNSAPDKSGLPSDRFSAERTGGSVSTLTIQRTQQEDSAVYLCASSSPMDGGRTDTQYFGPGTRLTVL.

This clonotype was seen only once. The gene calls are TRBV4-3 and TRBJ1-5; D not resolved. Per germline, CDR1 LGHNA and CDR2 YSLEER. The V and J ends lost 1 base and 3 bases respectively, with 4 bases between them. This CDR3 region has 13 residues. The CDR3 sequence is CASSQAANQPQHF. Written as DNA, the CDR3 is TGCGCCAGCAGCCAAGCCGCCAATCAGCCCCAGCATTTT.

To note about this clonotype: A clone one base away is much larger, so this may be a read error. V is TRBV29-1 and J is TRBJ2-7; TRBD2 might be the D (6 bases). Germline V gives CDR1 SQVTM, CDR2 ANQGSEA. The CDR3 has 13 residues. CDR3 nucleotide sequence: TGCAGCGTTGTGCTAGCGATCTCCTACGAGCAGTGCTTC. It translates to CSVVLAISYEQCF.

The rearrangement uses TRBV11-1 and TRBJ2-7; 7 positions agree with TRBD2. Per germline, CDR1 SGHAT and CDR2 FQDESV (reference sequence). CDR3 length: 14 residues. V shed 2 bases and J 2 bases; nucleotides not matched to a gene: 3. The DNA of the CDR3 is TGTGCCAGCAGCTTACTAGCGGAGACCTACGAGCAGTACTTC. It codes for CASSLLAETYEQYF.

Only a few counts were recorded for this clonotype. This sequence joins TRBV5-1 and TRBJ2-5; the D is unclear. V lost 5 bases and J 1 base, leaving 9 bases between the germline ends. The germline gives CDR1 SGHRS, CDR2 YFSETQ. The CDR3 covers 13 residues. CDR3 region: CASRRQTQETQYF. The CDR3 bases are TGCGCCAGCAGGAGACAAACCCAAGAGACCCAGTACTTC.

This chain joins TRBV9 and TRBJ2-1, with D possibly being TRBD2 (5 bases). The germline V gene has CDR1 SGDLS and CDR2 YYNGEE. Trimming removed 6 bases at V and 8 bases at J, with 18 bases between. This CDR3 region has 14 residues. The CDR3 coding sequence is TGTGCCAGCACCCGAACGGGGTGGTCGGATGAGCAGTTCTTC. Its protein is CASTRTGWSDEQFF.

This clonotype has a single count. The CDR3 loop is CASSQLQARNYGYTF. CDR3 sequence (DNA): TGCGCCAGCAGCCAACTCCAGGCACGGAACTATGGCTACACCTTC. This chain joins TRBV4-3 and TRBJ1-2; unclear D gene. CDR1 and CDR2 (germline): LGHNA, YSLEER. This CDR3 contains 15 residues. Trimming took off 2 bases at V and 2 bases at J, with 12 bases between the two ends.